Listed below are T cell receptor beta chains from one sample, sequenced in a study of cytomegalovirus exposure and HLA in healthy donors. Measured with immunoSEQ multiplex PCR; TCRdb has only the in-frame clones, and not every one. This sample has approximately 150,000 clones, with around two thirds found just once. Sample: PBMCs. The receptors were sampled from a man in his fifties in good health and CMV-seronegative. Both conserved end residues are part of each CDR3. A D gene is named only where the DNA matches it firmly. Clone sizes are given selectively: once, few, many, or a class where the clone is expanded.

v_gene	abundance	d_gene	j_gene	CDR3aa	CDR3nt
TRBV27	few	TRBD1	TRBJ2-1	CASSLGQGGNEQFF	TGTGCCAGCAGTTTAGGACAGGGGGGGAATGAGCAGTTCTTC
TRBV25-1	-	-	TRBJ2-7	CASSEPQGYEQCF	TGTGCCAGCAGTGAGCCACAGGGCTACGAGCAGTGCTTC
TRBV18	-	TRBD1	TRBJ1-2	CASSPGTGGQGGYTF	TGTGCCAGCTCACCCGGGACAGGGGGCCAGGGTGGCTACACCTTC
TRBV6-5	-	-	TRBJ2-4	CATRGVKNIQYF	TGTGCCACCCGGGGAGTAAAAAACATTCAGTACTTC
TRBV9	-	-	TRBJ2-3	CASSRGASTDTQYF	TGTGCCAGCAGCCGCGGGGCTAGCACAGATACGCAGTATTTT
TRBV6-1	once	TRBD1	TRBJ2-5	CASSTWTGGGETQYF	TGTGCCAGCAGTACCTGGACAGGGGGTGGTGAGACCCAGTACTTC
TRBV2	-	-	TRBJ2-7	CASSVSPYEQYF	TGTGCCAGCAGTGTGAGTCCGTACGAGCAGTACTTC
TRBV4-1	-	TRBD1	TRBJ1-2	CASSQAGTGAGGYTF	TGCGCCAGCAGCCAAGCAGGTACAGGGGCTGGTGGCTACACCTTC
TRBV7-2	-	TRBD2	TRBJ2-5	CASSLGLAGGQETQYF	TGTGCCAGCAGCTTAGGACTAGCGGGGGGGCAAGAGACCCAGTACTTC
TRBV5-1	-	-	TRBJ1-2	CASSLQGMEYGYTF	TGCGCCAGCAGCTTGCAGGGAATGGAGTATGGCTACACCTTC
TRBV5-6	few	-	TRBJ1-6	CASSLWGTARNSPLHF	TGTGCCAGCAGCTTGTGGGGCACAGCTCGTAATTCACCCCTCCACTTT
TRBV27	-	TRBD1	TRBJ1-2	CASSSTGANYGYTF	TGTGCCAGCAGTTCGACAGGGGCTAACTATGGCTACACCTTC
TRBV25-1	-	TRBD2	TRBJ2-3	CASSFYSGGPDTQYF	TGTGCCAGCAGCTTCTATAGCGGGGGACCAGATACGCAGTATTTT
TRBV7-2	-	-	TRBJ1-2	CASSLRRDDRYGYTF	TGTGCCAGCAGCTTACGGCGGGACGACAGATATGGCTACACCTTC
TRBV6-6	-	-	TRBJ2-7	CASAGEAGYEQYF	TGTGCCAGCGCGGGCGAAGCCGGCTACGAGCAGTACTTC
TRBV6-5	-	-	TRBJ2-4	CASSYSRTDPLPNF	TGTGCCAGCAGTTACTCGAGGACAGACCCCTTACCAAACTTC
TRBV5-6	few	TRBD1	TRBJ1-1	CASSPGTGGDTEAFF	TGTGCCAGCAGCCCTGGGACAGGGGGGGACACTGAAGCTTTCTTT
TRBV2	-	TRBD1	TRBJ1-2	CASKDRGNYGYTF	TGTGCCAGCAAGGACAGGGGGAACTATGGCTACACCTTC
TRBV5-4	-	TRBD2	TRBJ2-3	CASSSKVAGVTDTQYF	TGTGCCAGCAGCTCCAAGGTGGCGGGGGTCACAGATACGCAGTATTTT
TRBV28	few	TRBD1	TRBJ1-4	CASSTTGEGEEKLFF	TGTGCCAGCAGTACGACAGGGGAGGGGGAGGAAAAACTGTTTTTT
TRBV7-8	-	TRBD2	TRBJ2-3	CASSLSRGGPPSTDTQYF	TGTGCCAGCAGCTTGAGTCGCGGGGGACCTCCTAGCACAGATACGCAGTATTTT
TRBV19	once	TRBD1	TRBJ2-3	CASSFYRGSVTDTQYF	TGTGCCAGTAGTTTCTACAGGGGATCGGTCACAGATACGCAGTATTTT
TRBV19	once	-	TRBJ1-1	CASSIQGLMRTEAFF	TGTGCCAGTAGTATACAGGGCTTGATGCGGACTGAAGCTTTCTTT
TRBV6-6	-	TRBD1	TRBJ1-5	CASNTGGGGNQPQHF	TGTGCCAGCAATACAGGGGGAGGAGGCAATCAGCCCCAGCATTTT
TRBV11-2	-	TRBD1	TRBJ1-1	CASSLGGGGDTEAFF	TGTGCCAGCAGCCTAGGGGGCGGAGGGGACACTGAAGCTTTCTTT
TRBV2	-	TRBD2	TRBJ2-5	CASSDLAGGFRETQYF	TGTGCCAGCAGTGACCTAGCGGGGGGATTCAGGGAGACCCAGTACTTC
TRBV6-6	-	TRBD1	TRBJ1-1	CASSGPGTGGAEAFF	TGTGCCAGCAGTGGACCCGGGACAGGGGGCGCAGAAGCTTTCTTT
TRBV14	-	-	TRBJ1-1	CASSQDLRRVGTEAFF	TGTGCCAGCAGCCAAGATTTGCGGAGGGTGGGCACTGAAGCTTTCTTT
TRBV5-6	-	-	TRBJ1-2	CASSTRGGYYGYTF	TGTGCCAGCAGCACCAGGGGAGGGTACTATGGCTACACCTTC
TRBV7-2	-	-	TRBJ2-5	CASTRAGFQETQYF	TGTGCCAGCACCCGAGCGGGTTTCCAAGAGACCCAGTACTTC
TRBV6-1	-	TRBD1	TRBJ1-2	CASRTGVGYTF	TGTGCCAGCAGGACAGGGGTTGGCTACACCTTC
TRBV5-1	few	TRBD1	TRBJ1-6	CASSPRAGGAYNSPLHF	TGCGCCAGCAGCCCGAGGGCAGGGGGCGCCTATAATTCACCCCTCCACTTT
TRBV11-1	once	-	TRBJ2-2	CASSLWGDTGELFF	TGTGCCAGCAGCTTGTGGGGGGACACCGGGGAGCTGTTTTTT
TRBV9	-	-	TRBJ2-2	CASSVQGTPNTGELFF	TGTGCCAGCAGCGTGCAGGGAACCCCGAACACCGGGGAGCTGTTTTTT
TRBV19	-	-	TRBJ1-5	CASSMREGNQPQHF	TGTGCCAGTAGTATGCGGGAAGGCAATCAGCCCCAGCATTTT
TRBV18	-	TRBD1	TRBJ2-2	CASSPRLPGTANTGELFF	TGTGCCAGCTCACCACGTTTACCCGGGACAGCGAACACCGGGGAGCTGTTTTTT
TRBV19	-	TRBD2	TRBJ2-3	CASSMALAGTDTQYF	TGTGCCAGTAGTATGGCCCTAGCGGGGACAGATACGCAGTATTTT
TRBV19	-	TRBD1	TRBJ1-5	CASSIRSLTGGSYQPQHF	TGTGCCAGTAGTATACGTTCCCTCACAGGGGGCTCCTATCAGCCCCAGCATTTT
TRBV5-1	-	TRBD1	TRBJ1-3	CASSLPGQSSGNTIYF	TGCGCCAGCAGCCTTCCGGGACAGAGCTCTGGAAACACCATATATTTT
TRBV7-2	-	TRBD2	TRBJ2-1	CASSSPLAGGPRNEQFF	TGTGCCAGCAGCTCCCCTCTAGCGGGGGGGCCCAGAAATGAGCAGTTCTTC
TRBV28	few	TRBD1	TRBJ1-2	CASISGQGTKGYTF	TGTGCCAGCATTAGCGGACAGGGTACGAAGGGCTACACCTTC
TRBV5-1	few	-	TRBJ2-5	CASSLGRLSGETQYF	TGCGCCAGCAGCTTAGGGCGCCTCAGCGGGGAGACCCAGTACTTC
TRBV18	few	TRBD2	TRBJ2-5	CASSRLAGGLGETQYF	TGTGCCAGCTCACGTCTAGCGGGGGGGCTCGGAGAGACCCAGTACTTC